One T cell receptor (beta chain) is described in this entry. No antigen is known for it. Running of the assay took place at deep level. Each subset's genomic DNA was split evenly across several immunoSEQ plates. The data were produced by immunoSEQ multiplex PCR, yet TCRdb's version contains in-frame clones alone and is incomplete. The table has approximately 1,500,000 clones, roughly 95% seen once. The data stem from a study of shared clonotypes between healthy human individuals. General study results and limits: Clonotypes shared by all four donors outscored non-shared clonotypes in generation probability.

Trimming shortened V by 4 bases and J by 1 base, and 12 bases separated the two germline ends. The length of the CDR3 is 15 residues. CDR1 and CDR2 from the germline V gene are MNHNY and SVGAGI (reference sequence). Donors, without exception, were Caucasian adults residing in Nashville, Tennessee. The clonotype was recovered from a young man in good health. The material sequenced was naive CD4+ T cells sorted from blood. The subset denotes: CD45RA+ positively selected. The chain couples TRBV6-6 to TRBJ2-3; D possibly corresponds to TRBD1 (6 bases). This chain's CDR3 is CASSSQGSRTDTQYF. The CDR3 DNA reads TGTGCCAGCAGTTCCCAGGGGTCACGCACAGATACGCAGTATTTT.